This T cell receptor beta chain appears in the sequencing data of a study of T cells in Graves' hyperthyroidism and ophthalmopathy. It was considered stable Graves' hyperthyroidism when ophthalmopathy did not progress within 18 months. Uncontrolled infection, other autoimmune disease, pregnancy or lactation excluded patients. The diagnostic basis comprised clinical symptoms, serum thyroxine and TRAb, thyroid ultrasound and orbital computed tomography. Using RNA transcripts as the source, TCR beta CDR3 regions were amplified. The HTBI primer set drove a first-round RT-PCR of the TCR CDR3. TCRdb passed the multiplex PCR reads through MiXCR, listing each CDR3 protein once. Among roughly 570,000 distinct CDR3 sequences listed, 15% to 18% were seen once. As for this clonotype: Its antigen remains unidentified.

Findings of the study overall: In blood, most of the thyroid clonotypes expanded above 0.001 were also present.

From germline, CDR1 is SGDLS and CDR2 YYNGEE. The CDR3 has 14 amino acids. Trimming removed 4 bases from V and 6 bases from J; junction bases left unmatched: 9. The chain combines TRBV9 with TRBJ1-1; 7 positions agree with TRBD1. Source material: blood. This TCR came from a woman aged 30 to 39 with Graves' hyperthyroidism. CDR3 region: CASSKTGSLAEAFF. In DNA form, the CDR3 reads TGTGCCAGCAGCAAGACAGGGTCGCTCGCTGAAGCTTTCTTT.